There are many counts of the clone carrying this T cell receptor (beta chain). Its antigen remains unidentified. Germline CDR1 SGHKS, CDR2 YYEKEE (reference sequence). V shed 2 bases, J shed 6 bases, and the junction held 3 bases outside the gene matches. This CDR3 contains 14 residues. These data are taken from a study of T cells in Graves' hyperthyroidism and ophthalmopathy. Study results and caveats: In the analysis, a 13 V-J model separated ophthalmopathy from stable hyperthyroidism. Also found in blood were most expanded thyroid clonotypes above 0.001.

There were TCR beta CDR3 regions amplified from RNA transcripts. TCR CDR3 regions were first amplified by RT-PCR with HTBI primers. TCRdb redid the calling of the multiplex PCR reads with MiXCR, one entry per CDR3 protein. In the table there are around 480,000 distinct CDR3 sequences, about 15% of which are singletons. The definition of stable Graves' hyperthyroidism was no ophthalmopathy progression within 18 months. Those with hyperthyroidism were 18 to 65 years old, newly diagnosed, and ill for under 2 months. The sequence was collected from a woman aged 18 to 35 with Graves' hyperthyroidism. The sample taken for sequencing was blood. The V gene is TRBV5-5, the J gene TRBJ2-7, with TRBD2 matching over 12 bases. The CDR3 loop reads CASSFRLAGVEQYF. Written as DNA, the CDR3 is TGTGCCAGCAGCTTTCGACTAGCGGGAGTCGAGCAGTACTTC.